Below are 7 T cell receptor beta chains sequenced from a single sample in a study of blood T cell repertoires in COVID-19. Profiled with immunoSEQ multiplex PCR; TCRdb holds only in-frame clones, not every one. In the table there are about 90,000 clones, almost 95% of which are singletons. The sequencing sample was made of peripheral blood. These receptors were collected from a woman in her fifties or sixties with active COVID-19.

The chain employs TRBV6-5 and TRBJ2-3; the match to TRBD2 covers 9 bases. The CDR3 is made up of 15 amino acids. Germline V CDR1 and CDR2: MNHEY, SVGAGI. Losses at the gene ends were 2 bases for V and 4 bases for J; bases not matched to a gene: 4. The CDR3 spells CASSYGGGAADTQYF. The CDR3 nucleotides are TGTGCCAGCAGTTACGGCGGGGGGGCCGCAGATACGCAGTATTTT.

This chain links TRBV28 with TRBJ2-1, with D unclear. V was clipped by 8 bases and J by 4 bases, with 9 bases between them. Germline V gene data show CDR1 as MDHEN and CDR2 as SYDVKM. The CDR3 loop spans 12 amino acids. Written as DNA, the CDR3 is TGTGCCAGCTTAGGCAGGTACAATGAGCAGTTCTTC. It translates to CASLGRYNEQFF.

The sample holds one count of this clone. V usage is TRBV30 and J usage is TRBJ1-1; the D gene is possibly TRBD1 (5 bases). The CDR3 consists of 14 residues. Germline lookup yields CDR1 GTSNPN and CDR2 SVGIG (reference sequence). The V end lost 4 bases, the J end lost 7 bases, and 19 bases lay between the germline ends. Here the CDR3 reads CAWTHAGTGGEAFF. The CDR3 DNA reads TGTGCCTGGACCCACGCCGGGACGGGGGGTGAAGCTTTCTTT.

The chain has TRBV7-9 and TRBJ1-2; no clear D. CDR1 SEHNR and CDR2 FQNEAQ come from the germline V gene (reference sequence). V dropped 1 base and J dropped 6 bases, with 12 bases sitting between them. The CDR3 extends over 14 amino acids. The CDR3 here is CASSLDLRQDGYTF. The CDR3 DNA reads as TGTGCCAGCAGCTTAGATCTTCGGCAGGATGGCTACACCTTC.

The gene calls are TRBV28 and TRBJ1-2; no reliable D call. Germline CDR1 reads MDHEN; CDR2 reads SYDVKM. The CDR3 has 12 amino acids. The ends were cut back, 5 bases at V and 1 base at J, with 5 bases in the middle. CDR3 sequence: CASSIINYGYTF. In DNA, the CDR3 is TGTGCCAGCAGTATTATTAACTATGGCTACACCTTC.

V is TRBV7-9 and J is TRBJ1-1, with D possibly matching TRBD1 (5 bases). Germline V gives CDR1 SEHNR, CDR2 FQNEAQ (reference sequence). The CDR3 length is 13 residues. Trimming cost V 4 bases and J 2 bases, with 8 bases left between them. CDR3 protein: CASSSGANTEAFF. As DNA, the CDR3 is TGTGCCAGCAGCTCTGGGGCCAACACTGAAGCTTTCTTT. The full variable domain, in which reference TRBV7-9 and TRBJ1-1 provide the parts outside the CDR3, is DTGVSQNPRHKITKRGQNVTFRCDPISEHNRLYWYRQTLGQGPEFLTYFQNEAQLEKSRLLSDRFSAERPKGSFSTLEIQRTEQGDSAMYLCASSSGANTEAFFGQGTRLTVV.

This chain connects TRBV11-2 to TRBJ2-1; 7 bases match TRBD2. Germline V gene data show CDR1 as SGHAT and CDR2 as FQNNGV. This CDR3 has 15 amino acids. The trim removed 8 bases at V and 3 bases at J, leaving 10 bases unmatched. CDR3 in amino acids: CASQVQPGGYNEQFF. The CDR3, as DNA: TGTGCCAGCCAAGTGCAACCGGGGGGCTACAATGAGCAGTTCTTC.